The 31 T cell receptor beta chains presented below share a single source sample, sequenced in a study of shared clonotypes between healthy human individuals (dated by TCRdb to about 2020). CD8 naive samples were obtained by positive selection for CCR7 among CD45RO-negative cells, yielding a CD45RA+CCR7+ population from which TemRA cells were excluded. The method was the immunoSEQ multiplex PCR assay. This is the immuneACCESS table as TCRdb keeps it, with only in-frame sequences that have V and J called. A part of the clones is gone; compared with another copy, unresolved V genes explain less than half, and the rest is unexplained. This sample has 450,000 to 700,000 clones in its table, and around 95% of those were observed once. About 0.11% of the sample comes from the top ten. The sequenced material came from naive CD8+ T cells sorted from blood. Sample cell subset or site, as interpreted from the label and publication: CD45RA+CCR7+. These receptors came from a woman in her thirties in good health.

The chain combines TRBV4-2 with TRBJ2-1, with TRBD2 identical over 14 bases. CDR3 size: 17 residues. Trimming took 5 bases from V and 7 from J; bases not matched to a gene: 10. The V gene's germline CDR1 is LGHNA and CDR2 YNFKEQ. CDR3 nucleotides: TGTGCCAGCAGCACCAGGGGACTAGCGGGAGTAGGGAATGAGCAGTTCTTC. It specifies CASSTRGLAGVGNEQFF.

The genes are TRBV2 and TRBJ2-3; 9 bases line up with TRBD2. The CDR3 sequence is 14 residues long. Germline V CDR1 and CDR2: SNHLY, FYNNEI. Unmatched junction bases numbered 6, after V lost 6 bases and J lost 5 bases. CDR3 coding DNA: TGTGCCAGCAGGATAGCGGGAGAGGGAGATACGCAGTATTTT. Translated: CASRIAGEGDTQYF.

CDR3 DNA: TGTGCCAGCAGCGTAGTGGCTTTGGGGACAGATACGCAGTATTTT. Its translation is CASSVVALGTDTQYF. The rearrangement uses TRBV9 and TRBJ2-3, with unresolved D. Germline assignment: CDR1 SGDLS and CDR2 YYNGEE. V was clipped by 0 bases and J by 3 bases, with 11 bases between them. This CDR3 is 15 amino acids long.

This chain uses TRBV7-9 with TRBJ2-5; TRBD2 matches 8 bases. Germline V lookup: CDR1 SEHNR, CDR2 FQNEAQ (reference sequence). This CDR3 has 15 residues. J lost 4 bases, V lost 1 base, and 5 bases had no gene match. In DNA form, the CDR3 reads TGTGCCAGCAGCTTAGATCCAGCGGGAGTAGAGACCCAGTACTTC. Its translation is CASSLDPAGVETQYF.

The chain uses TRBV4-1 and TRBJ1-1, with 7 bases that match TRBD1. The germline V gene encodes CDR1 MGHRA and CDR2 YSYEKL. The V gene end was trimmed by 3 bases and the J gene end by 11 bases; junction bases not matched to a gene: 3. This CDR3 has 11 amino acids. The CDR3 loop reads CASSHGTDAFF. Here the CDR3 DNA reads TGCGCCAGCAGCCACGGGACAGACGCTTTCTTT.

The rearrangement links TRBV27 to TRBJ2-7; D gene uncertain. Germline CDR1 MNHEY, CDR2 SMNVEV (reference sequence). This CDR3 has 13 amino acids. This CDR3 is CASSSIGSYEQYF. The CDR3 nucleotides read TGTGCTAGCTCTAGTATAGGCTCCTACGAGCAGTACTTC.

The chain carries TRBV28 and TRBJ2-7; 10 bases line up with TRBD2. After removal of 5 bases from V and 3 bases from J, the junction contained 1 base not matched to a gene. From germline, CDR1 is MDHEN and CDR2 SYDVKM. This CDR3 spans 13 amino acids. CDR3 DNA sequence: TGTGCCAGCAGTAGACTAGCGGGCTACGAGCAGTACTTC. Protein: CASSRLAGYEQYF. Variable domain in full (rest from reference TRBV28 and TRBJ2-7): DVKVTQSSRYLVKRTGEKVFLECVQDMDHENMFWYRQDPGLGLRLIYFSYDVKMKEKGDIPEGYSVSREKKERFSLILESASTNQTSMYLCASSRLAGYEQYFGPGTRLTVT.

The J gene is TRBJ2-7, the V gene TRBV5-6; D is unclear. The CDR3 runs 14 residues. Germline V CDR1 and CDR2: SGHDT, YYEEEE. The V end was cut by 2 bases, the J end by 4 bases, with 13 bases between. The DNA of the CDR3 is TGTGCCAGCAGCTTTGTGGAGTCGGGTTACGAGCAGTACTTC. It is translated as CASSFVESGYEQYF.

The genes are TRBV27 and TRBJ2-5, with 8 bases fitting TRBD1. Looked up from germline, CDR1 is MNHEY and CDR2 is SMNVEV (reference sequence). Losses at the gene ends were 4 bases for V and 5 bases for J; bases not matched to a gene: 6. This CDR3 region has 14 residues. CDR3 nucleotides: TGTGCCAGCAGTTATGGGACAGGCGGCGAGACCCAGTACTTC. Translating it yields CASSYGTGGETQYF.

CDR3 loop: CASSPGPGLGRGYTF. The DNA of the CDR3 is TGTGCCAGCAGTCCTGGGCCAGGTTTGGGCCGAGGCTACACCTTC. The chain has TRBV27 and TRBJ1-2; D gene ambiguous. The CDR3 consists of 15 residues. In germline, CDR1 is MNHEY, CDR2 SMNVEV (reference sequence). Trimming stripped 5 bases from V and 8 bases from J, with 21 bases between.

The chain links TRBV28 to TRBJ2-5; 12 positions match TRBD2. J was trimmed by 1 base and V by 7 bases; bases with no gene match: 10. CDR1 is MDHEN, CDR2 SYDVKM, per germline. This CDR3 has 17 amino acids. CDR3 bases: TGTGCCAGCATTTGGGGACTAGCGGGCGACCGCCAAGAGACCCAGTACTTC. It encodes CASIWGLAGDRQETQYF.

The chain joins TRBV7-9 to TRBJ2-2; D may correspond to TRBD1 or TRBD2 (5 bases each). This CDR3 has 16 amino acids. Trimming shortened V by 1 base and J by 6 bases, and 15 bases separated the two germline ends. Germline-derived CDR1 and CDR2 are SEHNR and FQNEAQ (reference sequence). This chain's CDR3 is CASSLGTGGLPGELFF. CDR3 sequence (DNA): TGTGCCAGCAGCTTAGGAACAGGAGGACTTCCCGGGGAGCTGTTTTTT.

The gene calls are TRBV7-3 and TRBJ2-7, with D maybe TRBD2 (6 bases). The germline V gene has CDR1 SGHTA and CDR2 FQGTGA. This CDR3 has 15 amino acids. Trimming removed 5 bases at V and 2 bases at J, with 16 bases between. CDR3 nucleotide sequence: TGTGCCAGCAGCCCGTCCGGGACTGGGCCCTACGAGCAGTACTTC. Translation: CASSPSGTGPYEQYF.

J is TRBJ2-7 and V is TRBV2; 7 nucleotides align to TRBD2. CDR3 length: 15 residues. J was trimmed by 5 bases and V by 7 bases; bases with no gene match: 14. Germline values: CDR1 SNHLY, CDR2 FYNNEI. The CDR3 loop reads CASIPGLVAFHEQYF. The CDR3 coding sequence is TGTGCCAGCATCCCCGGACTAGTCGCTTTCCACGAGCAGTACTTC.

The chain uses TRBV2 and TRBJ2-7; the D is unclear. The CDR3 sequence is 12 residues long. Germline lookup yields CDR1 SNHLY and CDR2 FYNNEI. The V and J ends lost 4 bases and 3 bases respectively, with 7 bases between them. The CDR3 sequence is CASSAQNYEQYF. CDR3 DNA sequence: TGTGCCAGCAGTGCACAGAACTACGAGCAGTACTTC.

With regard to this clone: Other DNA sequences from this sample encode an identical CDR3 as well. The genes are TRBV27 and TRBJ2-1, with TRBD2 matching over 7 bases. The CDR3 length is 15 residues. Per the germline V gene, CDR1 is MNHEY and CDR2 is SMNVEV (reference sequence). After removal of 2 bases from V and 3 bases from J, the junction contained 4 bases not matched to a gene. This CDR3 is CASSLRLAVYNEQFF. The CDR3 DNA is TGTGCCAGCAGTTTACGGCTAGCGGTCTACAATGAGCAGTTCTTC.

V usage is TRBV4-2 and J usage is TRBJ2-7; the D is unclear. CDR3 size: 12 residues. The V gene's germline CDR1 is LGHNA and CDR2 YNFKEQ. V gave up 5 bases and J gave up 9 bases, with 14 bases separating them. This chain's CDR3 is CASSLSPTAQYF. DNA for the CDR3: TGTGCCAGCAGCTTGTCTCCAACAGCGCAGTACTTC.

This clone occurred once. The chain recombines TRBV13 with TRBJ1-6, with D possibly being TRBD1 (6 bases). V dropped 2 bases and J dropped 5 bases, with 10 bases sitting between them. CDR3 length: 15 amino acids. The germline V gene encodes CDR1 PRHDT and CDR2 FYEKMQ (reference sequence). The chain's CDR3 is CASSLRQGNNSPLHF. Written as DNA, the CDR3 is TGTGCCAGCAGCTTAAGGCAGGGGAATAATTCACCCCTCCACTTT.

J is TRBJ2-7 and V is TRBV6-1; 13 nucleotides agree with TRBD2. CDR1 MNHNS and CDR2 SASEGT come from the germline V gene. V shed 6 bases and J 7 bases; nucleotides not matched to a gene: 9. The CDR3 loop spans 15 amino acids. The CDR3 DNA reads TGTGCCAGCAGCCCACTAGCGGGAGGGCCTAGGGAGCAGTACTTC. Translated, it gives CASSPLAGGPREQYF.

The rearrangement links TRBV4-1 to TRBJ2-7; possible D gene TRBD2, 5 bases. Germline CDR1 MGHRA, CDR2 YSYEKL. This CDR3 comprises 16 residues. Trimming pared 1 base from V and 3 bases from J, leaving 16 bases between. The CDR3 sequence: CASSQVSSGTNYEQYF. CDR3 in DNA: TGCGCCAGCAGCCAAGTCTCCAGCGGTACGAACTACGAGCAGTACTTC.

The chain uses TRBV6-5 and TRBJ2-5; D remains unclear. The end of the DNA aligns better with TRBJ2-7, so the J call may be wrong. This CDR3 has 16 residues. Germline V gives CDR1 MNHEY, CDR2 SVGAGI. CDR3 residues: CASSYSERVGTYEQYF. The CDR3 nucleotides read TGTGCCAGCAGTTACTCGGAGCGTGTCGGCACCTACGAGCAGTACTTC.

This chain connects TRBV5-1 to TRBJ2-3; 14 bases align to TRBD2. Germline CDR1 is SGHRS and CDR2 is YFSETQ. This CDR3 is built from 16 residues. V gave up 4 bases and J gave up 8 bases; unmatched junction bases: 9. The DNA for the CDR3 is TGCGCCAGCAGCCCAGAACCGACTAGCGGGAGGGCTACGCAGTATTTT. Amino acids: CASSPEPTSGRATQYF.

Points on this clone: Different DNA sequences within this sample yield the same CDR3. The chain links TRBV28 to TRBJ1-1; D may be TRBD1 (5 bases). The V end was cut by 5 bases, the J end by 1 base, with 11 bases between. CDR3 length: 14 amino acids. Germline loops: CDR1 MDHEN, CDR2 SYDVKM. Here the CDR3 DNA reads TGTGCCAGCAGTCCCCTTGGGGGGAACACTGAAGCTTTCTTT. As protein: CASSPLGGNTEAFF.

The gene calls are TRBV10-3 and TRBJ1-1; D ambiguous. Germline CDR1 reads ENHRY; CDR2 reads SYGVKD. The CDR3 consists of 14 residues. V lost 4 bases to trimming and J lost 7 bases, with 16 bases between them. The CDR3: CAISGEGSKYEAFF. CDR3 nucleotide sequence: TGTGCCATCAGTGGGGAGGGCAGTAAGTATGAAGCTTTCTTT.

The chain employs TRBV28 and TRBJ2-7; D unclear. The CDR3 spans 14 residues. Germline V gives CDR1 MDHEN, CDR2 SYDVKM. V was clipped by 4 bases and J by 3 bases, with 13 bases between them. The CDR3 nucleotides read TGTGCCAGCAGTTCGTTTCCCGGAAACTACGAGCAGTACTTC. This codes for CASSSFPGNYEQYF. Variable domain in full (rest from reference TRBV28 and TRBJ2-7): DVKVTQSSRYLVKRTGEKVFLECVQDMDHENMFWYRQDPGLGLRLIYFSYDVKMKEKGDIPEGYSVSREKKERFSLILESASTNQTSMYLCASSSFPGNYEQYFGPGTRLTVT.

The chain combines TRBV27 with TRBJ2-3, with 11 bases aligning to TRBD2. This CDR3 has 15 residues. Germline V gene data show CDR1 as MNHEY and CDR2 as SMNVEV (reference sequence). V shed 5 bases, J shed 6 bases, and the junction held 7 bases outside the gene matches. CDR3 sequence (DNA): TGTGCCAGCAGTATAGCGGGAGGGCCTTTGGATACGCAGTATTTT. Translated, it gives CASSIAGGPLDTQYF.

The CDR3 coding sequence is TGTGCCAGTAGTACCCCCCTGACGGGACGGAACACTGAAGCTTTCTTT. As protein: CASSTPLTGRNTEAFF. The chain employs TRBV19 and TRBJ1-1; maybe TRBD1 (5 bases). The CDR3 loop spans 16 amino acids. Germline lookup yields CDR1 LNHDA and CDR2 SQIVND (reference sequence). V was shortened by 4 bases and J by 1 base, with 16 bases between the two germline ends.

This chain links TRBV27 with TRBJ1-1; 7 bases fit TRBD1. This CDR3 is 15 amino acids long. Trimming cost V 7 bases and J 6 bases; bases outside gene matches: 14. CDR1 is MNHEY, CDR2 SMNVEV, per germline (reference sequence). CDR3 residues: CASTPRTGKWAEAFF. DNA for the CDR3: TGTGCCAGCACCCCTCGGACAGGCAAGTGGGCTGAAGCTTTCTTT.

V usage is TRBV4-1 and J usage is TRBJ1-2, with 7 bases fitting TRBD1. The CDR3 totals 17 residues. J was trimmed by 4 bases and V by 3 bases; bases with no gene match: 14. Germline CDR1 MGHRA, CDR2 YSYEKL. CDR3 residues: CASSQTPTDRAPYGYTF. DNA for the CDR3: TGCGCCAGCAGCCAGACCCCCACTGACAGGGCCCCCTATGGCTACACCTTC.

The CDR3 DNA is TGTGCCAGCAGCTTACATCCGCCAGAGACCCAGTACTTC. Translating it yields CASSLHPPETQYF. V is TRBV11-2 and J is TRBJ2-5; D call uncertain. CDR1 is SGHAT, CDR2 FQNNGV, per germline. Trimming removed 2 bases from V and 4 bases from J, with 8 bases in between. The CDR3 length is 13 residues.

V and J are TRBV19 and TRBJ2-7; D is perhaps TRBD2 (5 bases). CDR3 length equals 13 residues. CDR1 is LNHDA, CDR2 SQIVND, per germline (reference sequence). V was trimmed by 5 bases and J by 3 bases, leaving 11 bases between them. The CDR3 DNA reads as TGTGCCAGTAGTTCGGGGTCTTTCTACGAGCAGTACTTC. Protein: CASSSGSFYEQYF.